A selection of T cell receptor beta chains follows, all from one sample in a study of Ad26.COV2.S vaccination and SARS-CoV-2 variants. Assay: immunoSEQ multiplex PCR; the TCRdb copy retains only in-frame clones and omits some. The sample comprises 350,000 to 500,000 clones, more than 75% of which are singletons, and 3.5% to 4% rests with the top ten. Material: peripheral blood, obtained in a trial of Ad26.COV2.S vaccine versus placebo. The receptor source for this set is a person between 18 and 60 years old who received the Ad26.COV2.S COVID-19 vaccine or a placebo. CDR3s include the opening cysteine and the closing phenylalanine or tryptophan. D genes are given only for firm matches. Expanded clones are given a class, and other clones once, few, many or no size at all.

d_gene: NA
j_gene: TRBJ1-1
abundance: NA
v_gene: TRBV19
CDR3aa: CASSIGGLDTEAFF
CDR3nt: TGTGCCAGTAGTATCGGTGGGCTGGACACTGAAGCTTTCTTT

d_gene: NA
j_gene: TRBJ2-7
abundance: NA
v_gene: TRBV4-2
CDR3aa: CASSQDGGARVSEQYF
CDR3nt: TGTGCCAGCAGCCAAGATGGCGGGGCCCGGGTCTCCGAGCAGTACTTC

d_gene: NA
j_gene: TRBJ2-7
abundance: NA
v_gene: TRBV20-1
CDR3aa: CSASRQVSYEQYF
CDR3nt: TGCAGTGCTAGTCGACAGGTTTCCTACGAGCAGTACTTC

d_gene: NA
j_gene: TRBJ2-7
abundance: once
v_gene: TRBV11-2
CDR3aa: CASSSPGGHYEQYF
CDR3nt: TGTGCCAGCAGCTCCCCGGGGGGACACTACGAGCAGTACTTC

d_gene: NA
j_gene: TRBJ2-1
abundance: NA
v_gene: TRBV6-1
CDR3aa: CASSEMGGTHYNEQFF
CDR3nt: TGTGCCAGCAGTGAAATGGGAGGAACCCATTACAATGAGCAGTTCTTC

d_gene: NA
j_gene: TRBJ1-4
abundance: NA
v_gene: TRBV7-2
CDR3aa: CASSLRAGDGQLFF
CDR3nt: TGTGCCAGCAGCTTAAGGGCAGGGGATGGGCAACTGTTTTTT

d_gene: NA
j_gene: TRBJ2-6
abundance: NA
v_gene: TRBV5-5
CDR3aa: CASSSGANVLTF
CDR3nt: TGTGCCAGCAGTTCTGGGGCCAACGTCCTGACTTTC

d_gene: TRBD2
j_gene: TRBJ2-5
abundance: NA
v_gene: TRBV11-2
CDR3aa: CASSYSYGSGAQETQYF
CDR3nt: TGTGCCAGCAGTTACTCCTATGGAAGCGGGGCTCAAGAGACCCAGTACTTC

d_gene: NA
j_gene: TRBJ1-5
abundance: NA
v_gene: TRBV5-1
CDR3aa: CASSLRPGENQPQHF
CDR3nt: TGCGCCAGCAGCTTGAGGCCAGGGGAAAATCAGCCCCAGCATTTT

d_gene: NA
j_gene: TRBJ2-7
abundance: NA
v_gene: TRBV20-1
CDR3aa: CSARAGYEQYF
CDR3nt: TGCAGTGCTAGAGCCGGGTACGAGCAGTACTTC

d_gene: NA
j_gene: TRBJ1-2
abundance: NA
v_gene: TRBV28
CDR3aa: CASSLLDRGPGYGYTF
CDR3nt: TGTGCCAGCAGCTTACTGGACCGGGGGCCCGGCTATGGCTACACCTTC

d_gene: TRBD2
j_gene: TRBJ2-5
abundance: NA
v_gene: TRBV2
CDR3aa: CASTPAGIQETQYF
CDR3nt: TGTGCCAGCACCCCAGCGGGGATCCAAGAGACCCAGTACTTC

d_gene: NA
j_gene: TRBJ1-6
abundance: NA
v_gene: TRBV7-6
CDR3aa: CASSASGGSYNSPLHF
CDR3nt: TGTGCCAGCAGCGCCTCGGGGGGCTCCTATAATTCACCCCTCCACTTT

d_gene: NA
j_gene: TRBJ2-2
abundance: NA
v_gene: TRBV4-2
CDR3aa: CASSQEEGQNTGELFF
CDR3nt: TGTGCCAGCAGCCAAGAAGAGGGGCAGAACACCGGGGAGCTGTTTTTT

d_gene: NA
j_gene: TRBJ2-5
abundance: once
v_gene: TRBV7-2
CDR3aa: CASSLGRGLGLRPETQYF
CDR3nt: TGTGCCAGCAGCTTAGGACGGGGGTTGGGTCTTCGACCAGAGACCCAGTACTTC

d_gene: TRBD1
j_gene: TRBJ1-3
abundance: NA
v_gene: TRBV18
CDR3aa: CASSPGQGAGNTIYF
CDR3nt: TGTGCCAGCTCACCCGGACAGGGCGCTGGAAACACCATATATTTT

d_gene: TRBD1
j_gene: TRBJ2-7
abundance: NA
v_gene: TRBV14
CDR3aa: CASSGRTGGLPYEQYF
CDR3nt: TGTGCCAGCAGCGGACGGACAGGGGGCTTGCCTTACGAGCAGTACTTC

d_gene: NA
j_gene: TRBJ2-3
abundance: once
v_gene: TRBV7-2
CDR3aa: CASSSGHLISTDTQYF
CDR3nt: TGTGCCAGCAGCTCAGGACACCTGATAAGCACAGATACGCAGTATTTT

d_gene: NA
j_gene: TRBJ1-5
abundance: NA
v_gene: TRBV28
CDR3aa: CASSARLGVQPQHF
CDR3nt: TGTGCCAGCAGTGCAAGGCTCGGGGTGCAGCCCCAGCATTTT

d_gene: TRBD1
j_gene: TRBJ2-4
abundance: NA
v_gene: TRBV5-6
CDR3aa: CASRRGGHQAIQYF
CDR3nt: TGTGCCAGCAGGAGAGGGGGCCACCAAGCCATTCAGTACTTC

d_gene: NA
j_gene: TRBJ2-7
abundance: NA
v_gene: TRBV6-1
CDR3aa: CASSEGVNSYEQYF
CDR3nt: TGTGCCAGCAGTGAGGGAGTGAACTCCTACGAGCAGTACTTC

d_gene: NA
j_gene: TRBJ1-2
abundance: NA
v_gene: TRBV19
CDR3aa: CASTPSQTANGYTF
CDR3nt: TGTGCCAGTACCCCTTCACAGACAGCAAATGGCTACACCTTC

d_gene: NA
j_gene: TRBJ2-7
abundance: NA
v_gene: TRBV4-2
CDR3aa: CASSQEGREAYEQYF
CDR3nt: TGTGCCAGCAGCCAAGAGGGCAGGGAGGCCTACGAGCAGTACTTC

d_gene: NA
j_gene: TRBJ2-7
abundance: NA
v_gene: TRBV5-4
CDR3aa: CASSLGGTYSYEQYF
CDR3nt: TGTGCCAGCAGCTTGGGTGGGACATACTCCTACGAGCAGTACTTC

d_gene: NA
j_gene: TRBJ2-2
abundance: NA
v_gene: TRBV28
CDR3aa: CASSFRAPGELFF
CDR3nt: TGTGCCAGCAGTTTCCGGGCCCCCGGGGAGCTGTTTTTT

d_gene: NA
j_gene: TRBJ1-5
abundance: few
v_gene: TRBV27
CDR3aa: CASSLSWGGNQPQHF
CDR3nt: TGTGCCAGCAGTTTAAGCTGGGGGGGTAATCAGCCCCAGCATTTT

d_gene: NA
j_gene: TRBJ1-1
abundance: NA
v_gene: TRBV7-2
CDR3aa: CASSSRGPNTEAFF
CDR3nt: TGTGCCAGCAGCTCCCGGGGGCCGAACACTGAAGCTTTCTTT

d_gene: NA
j_gene: TRBJ2-7
abundance: NA
v_gene: TRBV15
CDR3aa: CATSRDNRENEQYF
CDR3nt: TGTGCCACCAGCAGGGATAACAGGGAAAACGAGCAGTACTTC

d_gene: NA
j_gene: TRBJ2-5
abundance: NA
v_gene: TRBV5-4
CDR3aa: CASSLIGDRPVYQETQYF
CDR3nt: TGTGCCAGCAGCTTGATTGGTGACAGGCCCGTTTACCAAGAGACCCAGTACTTC

d_gene: NA
j_gene: TRBJ1-5
abundance: NA
v_gene: TRBV19
CDR3aa: CASSISVGAGNQPQHF
CDR3nt: TGTGCCAGTAGTATAAGTGTAGGGGCCGGCAATCAGCCCCAGCATTTT

d_gene: NA
j_gene: TRBJ1-3
abundance: NA
v_gene: TRBV27
CDR3aa: CASSSPGNTIYF
CDR3nt: TGTGCCAGCAGTTCTCCAGGAAACACCATATATTTT

d_gene: NA
j_gene: TRBJ1-3
abundance: NA
v_gene: TRBV10-1
CDR3aa: CASSESGTSGNTIYF
CDR3nt: TGCGCCAGCAGTGAGTCGGGGACCTCTGGAAACACCATATATTTT

d_gene: NA
j_gene: TRBJ2-2
abundance: once
v_gene: TRBV7-9
CDR3aa: CASRTDAGELFF
CDR3nt: TGTGCCAGCAGAACGGACGCCGGGGAGCTGTTTTTT

d_gene: NA
j_gene: TRBJ2-1
abundance: NA
v_gene: TRBV21-1
CDR3aa: CASSTGGAANEQFF
CDR3nt: TGTGCCAGCAGCACAGGGGGCGCAGCGAATGAGCAGTTCTTC

d_gene: NA
j_gene: TRBJ2-3
abundance: NA
v_gene: TRBV7-8
CDR3aa: CASSPRLETSTDTQYF
CDR3nt: TGTGCCAGCAGCCCCCGACTAGAGACTAGCACAGATACGCAGTATTTT

d_gene: NA
j_gene: TRBJ2-6
abundance: NA
v_gene: TRBV19
CDR3aa: CASSVDTSGANVLTF
CDR3nt: TGTGCCAGTAGTGTGGACACCTCTGGGGCCAACGTCCTGACTTTC

d_gene: NA
j_gene: TRBJ1-6
abundance: NA
v_gene: TRBV18
CDR3aa: CASSPREAGYNSPLHF
CDR3nt: TGTGCCAGCTCACCACGGGAGGCAGGGTATAATTCACCCCTCCACTTT

d_gene: NA
j_gene: TRBJ1-4
abundance: NA
v_gene: TRBV5-1
CDR3aa: CASSLSRSNEKLFF
CDR3nt: TGCGCCAGCAGCTTGTCCAGGTCTAATGAAAAACTGTTTTTT

d_gene: NA
j_gene: TRBJ2-1
abundance: NA
v_gene: TRBV27
CDR3aa: CASSLSRRVSINEQFF
CDR3nt: TGTGCCAGCAGTTTATCGAGAAGGGTTAGTATCAATGAGCAGTTCTTC

d_gene: NA
j_gene: TRBJ1-2
abundance: NA
v_gene: TRBV3-1/TRBV3-2
CDR3aa: CASSRPANYGYTF
CDR3nt: TGTGCCAGCAGCCGCCCAGCTAACTATGGCTACACCTTC

d_gene: TRBD1
j_gene: TRBJ1-2
abundance: NA
v_gene: TRBV6-2/TRBV6-3
CDR3aa: CASNPTGGGYGYTF
CDR3nt: TGTGCCAGCAACCCGACAGGGGGCGGCTATGGCTACACCTTC

d_gene: TRBD1
j_gene: TRBJ2-3
abundance: once
v_gene: TRBV6-6
CDR3aa: CASTPTGRSTDTQYF
CDR3nt: TGTGCCAGCACTCCGACAGGGAGATCCACAGATACGCAGTATTTT

d_gene: NA
j_gene: TRBJ1-1
abundance: NA
v_gene: TRBV12-3/TRBV12-4
CDR3aa: CASSFKGRGEAFF
CDR3nt: TGTGCCAGCAGTTTTAAGGGCCGAGGAGAAGCTTTCTTT

d_gene: NA
j_gene: TRBJ1-5
abundance: NA
v_gene: TRBV28
CDR3aa: CASRGEMGKRQPQHF
CDR3nt: TGTGCCAGCAGGGGGGAGATGGGGAAACGGCAGCCCCAGCATTTT

d_gene: TRBD1
j_gene: TRBJ2-3
abundance: NA
v_gene: TRBV30
CDR3aa: CAWSKQGANTQYF
CDR3nt: TGTGCCTGGAGTAAACAGGGGGCGAATACGCAGTATTTT

d_gene: TRBD2
j_gene: TRBJ2-1
abundance: NA
v_gene: TRBV5-1
CDR3aa: CASSFSAGGHNEQFF
CDR3nt: TGCGCCAGCAGCTTTAGTGCGGGGGGGCACAATGAGCAGTTCTTC

d_gene: TRBD1
j_gene: TRBJ1-1
abundance: NA
v_gene: TRBV5-1
CDR3aa: CASSPGTGMNTEAFF
CDR3nt: TGCGCCAGCAGCCCGGGGACAGGTATGAACACTGAAGCTTTCTTT

d_gene: TRBD2
j_gene: TRBJ2-5
abundance: once
v_gene: TRBV11-2
CDR3aa: CASSSHGLAGVYYQETQYF
CDR3nt: TGTGCCAGCAGCTCCCACGGACTAGCGGGAGTATATTACCAAGAGACCCAGTACTTC

d_gene: NA
j_gene: TRBJ1-2
abundance: once
v_gene: TRBV7-2
CDR3aa: CASSLAGANGYTF
CDR3nt: TGTGCCAGCAGCTTAGCGGGGGCGAATGGCTACACCTTC

d_gene: TRBD2
j_gene: TRBJ2-1
abundance: NA
v_gene: TRBV10-3
CDR3aa: CAISDIIAGANEQFF
CDR3nt: TGTGCCATCAGTGATATAATAGCGGGGGCTAATGAGCAGTTCTTC

d_gene: NA
j_gene: TRBJ2-3
abundance: NA
v_gene: TRBV24-1
CDR3aa: CATSDQSTDTQYF
CDR3nt: TGTGCCACCAGTGACCAGAGCACAGATACGCAGTATTTT

d_gene: NA
j_gene: TRBJ1-1
abundance: NA
v_gene: TRBV21-1
CDR3aa: CASSGYRGGNTEAFF
CDR3nt: TGTGCCAGCAGCGGTTACAGGGGTGGGAACACTGAAGCTTTCTTT

d_gene: TRBD1
j_gene: TRBJ1-4
abundance: NA
v_gene: TRBV30
CDR3aa: CAWTGSRDRVF
CDR3nt: TGTGCCTGGACGGGGAGTCGGGACAGAGTTTTT

d_gene: TRBD1
j_gene: TRBJ2-2
abundance: NA
v_gene: TRBV10-1
CDR3aa: CASSRGQGSGELFF
CDR3nt: TGCGCCAGCAGCAGGGGACAGGGGTCCGGGGAGCTGTTTTTT

d_gene: NA
j_gene: TRBJ2-5
abundance: NA
v_gene: TRBV21-1
CDR3aa: CASSHRQRQETQYF
CDR3nt: TGTGCCAGCAGCCACCGACAGAGACAAGAGACCCAGTACTTC

d_gene: NA
j_gene: TRBJ1-3
abundance: NA
v_gene: TRBV7-2
CDR3aa: CASSTREAGNTIYF
CDR3nt: TGTGCCAGCAGTACTAGGGAGGCTGGAAACACCATATATTTT

d_gene: TRBD1
j_gene: TRBJ2-7
abundance: once
v_gene: TRBV18
CDR3aa: CASSLLFRTGSHEQYF
CDR3nt: TGTGCCAGCTCACTCCTTTTCAGGACAGGGTCCCACGAGCAGTACTTC